These T cell receptor beta chains were read from a single sample in a study of post-analysis software for immune sequencing data. TCRdb re-called the PCR reads with MiXCR, one entry per CDR3 protein. The repertoire holds approximately 440,000 distinct CDR3 sequences, with nearly 45% as singletons. Sequenced input: blood. The receptors were gathered from a girl aged 5 to 17 with multiple sclerosis. Both conserved end residues are part of each CDR3. The D gene is left open where the match is weak. Rows give clone size only sometimes, using once, few, many, or a class for an expanded clone.

-	TRBV5-1	TRBJ1-6	few	CASSPDTDNSPLHF	TGCGCCAGCAGCCCGGACACGGATAATTCACCCCTCCACTTT
TRBD1	TRBV20-1	TRBJ2-5	-	CSASNRGKIETQYF	TGCAGTGCTAGTAACAGGGGAAAAATAGAGACCCAGTACTTC
-	TRBV20-1	TRBJ2-3	-	CSACRDTSLTDTQYF	TGCAGTGCTTGCCGGGACACCTCCCTCACAGATACGCAGTATTTT
-	TRBV4-1	TRBJ2-5	-	CASSQDDFQKETQYF	TGCGCCAGCAGCCAAGATGATTTCCAAAAAGAGACCCAGTACTTC
-	TRBV4-1	TRBJ2-7	-	CASSQDGGTGITYEQYF	TGCGCCAGCAGCCAAGATGGTGGAACAGGTATTACCTACGAGCAGTACTTC
-	TRBV7-3	TRBJ1-2	-	CASSSDINYGYTF	TGTGCCAGCAGCTCAGACATTAACTATGGCTACACCTTC
TRBD1	TRBV28	TRBJ2-2	few	CASSSIGTGHPRGTGELFF	TGTGCCAGCAGTTCCATCGGGACAGGGCACCCGCGAGGCACCGGGGAGCTGTTTTTT
-	TRBV4-1	TRBJ2-3	-	CASSQGLLLTDTQYF	TGCGCCAGCAGCCAAGGGTTGCTACTCACAGATACGCAGTATTTT
TRBD2	TRBV24-1	TRBJ2-7	-	CATSDDSGGRYEQYF	TGTGCCACCAGTGATGATAGCGGGGGCCGCTACGAGCAGTACTTC
TRBD2	TRBV9	TRBJ2-1	few	CSSSGSGTSGANEQFF	TGTTCCAGCAGCGGCTCCGGGACTAGCGGTGCAAATGAGCAGTTCTTC
-	TRBV29-1	TRBJ1-1	-	CSVAAGPNTEAFF	TGCAGCGTTGCAGCAGGGCCGAACACTGAAGCTTTCTTT
-	TRBV25-1	TRBJ1-2	few	CASSFRGSYGYTF	TGTGCCAGCAGCTTCCGGGGAAGCTATGGCTACACCTTC
TRBD1	TRBV3-1	TRBJ2-3	-	CASSGTGPTDTQYF	TGTGCCAGCAGCGGGACAGGCCCCACAGATACGCAGTATTTT
-	TRBV3-1	TRBJ1-2	many	CASSQRTDYGYTF	TGCGCCAGCAGCCAAAGGACAGACTATGGCTACACCTTC
-	TRBV5-6	TRBJ2-7	once	CASSSVGAGAYEQYF	TGTGCCAGCAGCTCCGTGGGGGCGGGGGCCTACGAGCAGTACTTC
-	TRBV7-2	TRBJ2-1	-	CASSLGGLNNNEQFF	TGTGCCAGCAGCTTAGGAGGCCTCAATAACAATGAGCAGTTCTTC
-	TRBV21-1	TRBJ2-1	-	CASSRGAIFVNNEQFF	TGTGCCAGCAGCCGGGGCGCGATCTTTGTTAACAATGAGCAGTTCTTC
-	TRBV3-1	TRBJ2-7	few	CASSQGSFSYEQYF	TGTGCCAGCAGCCAAGGATCTTTCTCCTACGAGCAGTACTTC
TRBD1	TRBV12-3/TRBV12-4	TRBJ1-2	few	CASSLSWTGDGYGYTF	TGTGCCAGCAGTTTAAGCTGGACAGGGGATGGCTATGGCTACACCTTC
TRBD1	TRBV6-5	TRBJ1-2	-	CASSFTVPGQGSYGYTF	TGTGCCAGCAGTTTTACGGTACCGGGACAGGGGAGCTATGGCTACACCTTC
-	TRBV28	TRBJ2-7	-	CASSSTGESSYEQYF	TGTGCCAGCAGTTCGACAGGAGAAAGCTCCTACGAGCAGTACTTC
TRBD1	TRBV20-1	TRBJ1-2	few	CSASRDRVDYGYTF	TGCAGTGCCTCCCGGGACAGGGTCGACTATGGCTACACCTTC
TRBD2	TRBV12-3/TRBV12-4	TRBJ2-1	few	CASSSEPTSGSLNEQFF	TGTGCCAGCAGCTCTGAACCAACTAGCGGGAGCCTGAATGAGCAGTTCTTC
TRBD1	TRBV18	TRBJ1-5	-	CASSWTGAYQPQHF	TGTGCCAGCTCATGGACAGGGGCATATCAGCCCCAGCATTTT
TRBD2	TRBV20-1	TRBJ2-7	-	CSARDDSGRWYEQYF	TGCAGTGCTAGGGATGACAGCGGGAGGTGGTACGAGCAGTACTTC